This T cell receptor beta chain was found in a study of CD8 T cells in ankylosing spondylitis. Findings and limits, study-wide: Researchers report that disease-linked clones proved CD8+ and relatively rare in peripheral blood. The study looked at matched synovial fluid samples from ankylosing spondylitis patients. Disease-linked clones were reported to be significantly enriched there. Some of these motif variants have turned up before, in reports on reactive arthritis synovial fluid and blood. Characteristic, it appeared, of ankylosing spondylitis blood was a TCR beta motif of fewer than 10 highly homologous variants.

A remark on this clonotype: Its cognate antigen is unknown.

Scientists made TCR beta libraries using quantitative 5'-RACE with molecular barcodes. One entry per CDR3 protein results from TCRdb running MiXCR on the 5' RACE reads. This table has 470,000 or so distinct CDR3 sequences, roughly a quarter appearing once. The germline V and J ends were trimmed by 0 bases and 10 bases, with 16 bases remaining between them. The germline V gene has CDR1 MNHEY and CDR2 SVGAGI. The CDR3 is 16 amino acids. The source material was blood, either unsorted or a sorted T cell fraction (not recorded which). The chain recombines TRBV6-5 with TRBJ1-6; D is perhaps TRBD1 (6 bases). This TCR derives from a male donor with ankylosing spondylitis. Written as DNA, the CDR3 is TGTGCCAGCAGTTACTCGGTGGACAGTTGGGGATCACCCCTCCACTTT. This encodes CASSYSVDSWGSPLHF.